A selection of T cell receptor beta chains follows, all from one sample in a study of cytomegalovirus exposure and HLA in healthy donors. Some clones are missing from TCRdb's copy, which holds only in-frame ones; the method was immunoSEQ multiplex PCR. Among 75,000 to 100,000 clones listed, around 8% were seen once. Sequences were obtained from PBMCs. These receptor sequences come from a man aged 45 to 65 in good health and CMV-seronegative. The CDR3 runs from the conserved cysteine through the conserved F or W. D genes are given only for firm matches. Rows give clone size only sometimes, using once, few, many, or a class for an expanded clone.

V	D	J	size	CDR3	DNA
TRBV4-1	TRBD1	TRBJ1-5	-	CASSQGQGYNQPQHF	TGCGCCAGCAGCCAAGGACAGGGGTACAATCAGCCCCAGCATTTT
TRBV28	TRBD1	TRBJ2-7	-	CASSADRGPYEQYF	TGTGCCAGCAGCGCCGACAGGGGGCCCTACGAGCAGTACTTC
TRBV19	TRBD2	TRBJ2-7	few	CASSLTSATYEQYF	TGTGCCAGTAGTTTGACTAGCGCTACCTACGAGCAGTACTTC
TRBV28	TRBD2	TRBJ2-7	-	CASSGLAHREQYF	TGTGCCAGCAGCGGACTAGCCCACCGCGAGCAGTACTTC
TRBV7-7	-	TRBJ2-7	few	CASSPSGPWEQYF	TGTGCTAGCAGCCCAAGCGGACCCTGGGAGCAGTACTTC
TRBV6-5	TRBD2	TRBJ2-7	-	CASSYEGLAGREQYF	TGTGCCAGCAGTTACGAAGGACTAGCGGGAAGGGAGCAGTACTTC
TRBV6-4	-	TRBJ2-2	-	CASSDSVTGELFF	TGTGCCAGCAGTGACTCCGTGACAGGGGAGCTGTTTTTT
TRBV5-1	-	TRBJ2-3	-	CASRPGDFSTDTQYF	TGCGCCAGCCGCCCGGGGGACTTTTCCACAGATACGCAGTATTTT
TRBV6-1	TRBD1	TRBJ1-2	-	CASSGRQGAGGYTF	TGTGCCAGCAGTGGCCGACAGGGGGCGGGCGGCTACACCTTC
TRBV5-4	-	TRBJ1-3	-	CASSLISDNAGNTIYF	TGTGCCAGCAGCTTGATTTCAGACAATGCTGGAAACACCATATATTTT
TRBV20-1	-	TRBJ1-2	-	CSAGRGGSYTF	TGCAGTGCTGGAAGGGGGGGTAGCTACACCTTC
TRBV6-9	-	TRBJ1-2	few	CASTSRGYTF	TGTGCCAGCACGTCTAGAGGCTACACCTTC
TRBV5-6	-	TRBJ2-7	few	CASSFGLSSYEQYF	TGTGCCAGCAGCTTTGGGCTGAGCTCTTACGAGCAGTACTTC
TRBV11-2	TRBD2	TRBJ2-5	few	CASSLRTSGSRETQYF	TGTGCCAGCAGCCTAAGGACTAGCGGGAGTCGGGAGACCCAGTACTTC
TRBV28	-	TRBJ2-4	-	CASSATGGIGGNIQYF	TGTGCCAGCAGTGCCACGGGGGGCATTGGTGGAAACATTCAGTACTTC
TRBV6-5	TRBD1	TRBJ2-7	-	CASRPGGTGLGEQYF	TGTGCCAGCAGGCCAGGGGGGACAGGCCTCGGTGAGCAGTACTTC
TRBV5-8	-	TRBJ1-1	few	CASSLSSLNTEAFF	TGTGCCAGCAGCTTGAGTAGTCTGAACACTGAAGCTTTCTTT
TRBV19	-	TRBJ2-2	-	CATLDWSGTGELFF	TGTGCCACCTTGGATTGGTCGGGCACCGGGGAGCTGTTTTTT
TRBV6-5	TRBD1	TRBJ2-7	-	CASRRQGANEQYF	TGTGCCAGCAGACGACAGGGGGCCAACGAGCAGTACTTC
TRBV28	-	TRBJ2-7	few	CASSSGTLLYEQYF	TGTGCCAGCAGTTCCGGGACACTTCTTTACGAGCAGTACTTC
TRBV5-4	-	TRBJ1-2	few	CASSKGGTPNYGYTF	TGTGCCAGCAGCAAGGGGGGGACTCCTAACTATGGCTACACCTTC
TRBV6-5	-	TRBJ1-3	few	CASRSSLERNTIYF	TGTGCCAGCAGGTCTAGTCTCGAACGAAACACCATATATTTT
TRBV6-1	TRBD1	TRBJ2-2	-	CASSRDRNTGELFF	TGTGCCAGCAGCCGGGACAGGAACACCGGGGAGCTGTTTTTT
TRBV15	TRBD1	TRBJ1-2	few	CATSRAPGTGDDYGYTF	TGTGCCACCAGCAGAGCCCCCGGGACAGGGGACGACTATGGCTACACCTTC
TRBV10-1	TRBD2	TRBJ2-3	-	CASSGRIKAGDADTQYF	TGCGCCAGCAGTGGCAGAATTAAAGCGGGAGACGCAGATACGCAGTATTTT
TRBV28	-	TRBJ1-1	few	CASYLNTEAFF	TGTGCCAGCTATTTGAACACTGAAGCTTTCTTT
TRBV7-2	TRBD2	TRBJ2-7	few	CASSLVTSGGAARAYEQYF	TGTGCCAGCAGCTTAGTTACTAGCGGGGGGGCGGCGCGCGCCTACGAGCAGTACTTC
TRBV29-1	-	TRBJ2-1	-	CSVGGDARGSYNEQFF	TGCAGCGTTGGGGGGGACGCTAGAGGCTCCTACAATGAGCAGTTCTTC